This TCR beta chain emerged from a study of CD8 T cells in Susac syndrome (dated by TCRdb to about 2019). Notes on the research overall: The study used repertoire sequencing to test whether antigen drove CD8+ T cell activation and differentiation in Susac syndrome.

On this clonotype itself: Its antigen specificity is not known. Base qualities are not recorded, but no much larger clone differs from it by a single base.

The CDR3 measures 15 amino acids from cysteine to phenylalanine. Only CDR3 DNA is held: 45 bases, read in frame from base 1. CDR1 and CDR2 are drawn from the germline V gene: SNHLY, FYNNEI. V is cut by 3 bases and J by 4 bases, and the space between the germline ends is 15 bases. What the research found in general, with its limitations: The number of individuals in the TCR sequencing and HLA analysis was recognized as being relatively small.

Peripheral blood CD8+ and CD4+ T cells from healthy donors, Susac syndrome patients and multiple sclerosis patients were profiled by high-throughput TCR beta sequencing. Multiple sclerosis controls were treatment-naive patients with stable or active relapsing-remitting disease fulfilling revised McDonald criteria. Bulk CD8+ and CD4+ T cells were purified magnetically by negative isolation, whereas CD8+ TEMRA cells were enriched by FACS. Blood was drawn into EDTA tubes, processed within 24 hours, and PBMCs were isolated by density gradient centrifugation. PBMCs intended for TCR sequencing were cryopreserved in liquid nitrogen and thawed later in a water bath at 37 degrees C. Purity of sorted or isolated CD4+, CD8+ and CD8+ TEMRA cells was at least 90%. RNA was extracted using the RNeasy kit, and roughly 0.45 to 1 ug of the RNA was reverse transcribed with random hexamers. The immunoSEQ multiplex PCR assay, covering 54 Vbeta and 13 Jbeta segments, was used to amplify TCR beta CDR3 regions. To correct PCR amplification bias, a synthetic template baseline was used for both primer optimization and computational correction. Per the source publication's procedure: Reads were annotated to V, D and J genes per IMGT and analyzed with immunoSEQ Analyzer, keeping only productive sequences. Clonality was computed as one minus Shannon entropy normalized by log2 of the number of productive unique sequences. For each patient and control, public and private clones were evaluated within the 100 most prevalent clones. Susac-specific clones were defined as absent from healthy and MS cohorts, roughly 1,100 published viral clones and other ImmuneACCESS disease sequences. The public reads were reanalyzed by TCRdb: fastp trimming at Q25, MiXCR alignment, in-frame beta chains only. Identical CDR3 proteins give one entry, which carries the most common genes and DNA. TCRdb's processing, not the authors' own work, is the source of the V and J calls. Present in this sample are some 120,000 distinct CDR3 sequences, around 94% of which were seen just once. The ten top clones hold around 0.12% of the sample.

This sequence was found in a human donor with multiple sclerosis. Sequencing was carried out using CD4+ T cells from PBMCs. The chain is made from TRBV2 and TRBJ1-2; a weak D assignment points to TRBD1 (5 bases agree). In nucleotides, the sequence is TGTGCCAGCAGTGATACAGCCTTAAGGGGCTATGGCTACACCTTC. Translated, this is CASSDTALRGYGYTF.